The clone carrying this TCR beta chain was counted at least ten times. Its specificity is unknown. These data originate in a study of neurological immune-mediated disorders. Study-level information: In a group of around 34 multiple sclerosis patients, approximately 30 had the relapsing-remitting type and 3 had the secondary progressive type.

The CDR3 contains 17 residues. The germline gives CDR1 SGHVS, CDR2 FQNEAQ. Trimming took 5 bases from V and 0 from J, leaving 14 bases between them. Study conclusions and caveats: Multiple sclerosis was found to have the least TCR clonal expansion, below healthy controls, and HTLV-1-associated myelopathy the most.

MiXCR was run by TCRdb on the 5' RACE reads, yielding one entry per CDR3 protein. The table lists about 46,000 distinct CDR3 sequences, 1.5% to 2% of them singletons. Sequences were obtained from PBMCs. The rearrangement joins TRBV7-8 to TRBJ2-6, with D perhaps matching TRBD1 (6 bases). The receptor was derived from a woman in her thirties or forties with multiple sclerosis. The CDR3 region is CASSVQGQVSGANVLTF. The CDR3, as DNA: TGTGCCAGCAGCGTACAGGGTCAGGTCTCTGGGGCCAACGTCCTGACTTTC.